The 10 T cell receptor beta chains reported below all come from one sample, sequenced in a study of Ad26.COV2.S vaccination and SARS-CoV-2 variants. Profiled with immunoSEQ multiplex PCR; TCRdb holds only in-frame clones, not every one. The sample lists roughly 350,000 clones, roughly 90% occurring once. The sample's treatment: over 15 received Ad26.COV2.S at low or high dose, single or two shots; about 5 received placebo; per-sample allocation not given. Day 63 after the first injection of vaccine or placebo was the sampling time. Sequencing used peripheral blood, obtained in a trial of Ad26.COV2.S vaccine versus placebo. These receptors all stem from a person between 18 and 65 years old who received the Ad26.COV2.S COVID-19 vaccine or a placebo.

In the case of this clone: Additional DNA sequences in this sample encode the identical CDR3. The rearrangement joins TRBV28 to TRBJ2-7; 7 positions match TRBD2. The CDR3 loop spans 13 amino acids. CDR1 is MDHEN, CDR2 SYDVKM, per germline. The V gene end was trimmed by 6 bases and the J gene end by 2 bases; junction bases not matched to a gene: 4. The CDR3 DNA reads TGTGCCAGCAGACGGGGACTAACCTACGAGCAGTACTTC. This codes for CASRRGLTYEQYF.

The chain is built from TRBV20-1 and TRBJ1-2; 9 positions agree with TRBD1. V lost 3 bases, J lost 6 bases, and 8 bases stayed unmatched. Germline lookup yields CDR1 DFQATT and CDR2 SNEGSKA (reference sequence). CDR3 length: 14 residues. The CDR3 sequence is CSASNRGLLDGYTF. CDR3 nucleotide sequence: TGCAGTGCTAGTAACAGGGGGCTATTAGATGGCTACACCTTC.

The chain has TRBV7-2 and TRBJ1-2; TRBD1 aligns across 7 bases. CDR1 and CDR2 (germline): SGHTA, FQGNSA. The CDR3 extends over 13 amino acids. V was clipped by 6 bases and J by 4 bases; unmatched bases: 5. CDR3 loop: CASSQQGPYGYTF. For the CDR3, the DNA is TGTGCCAGCAGTCAACAGGGGCCCTATGGCTACACCTTC.

The chain joins TRBV7-2 to TRBJ2-3; 8 nucleotides match TRBD2. The CDR3 covers 17 residues. The V and J ends lost 5 bases and 0 bases, in that order; junction bases with no gene match: 10. Germline CDR1 SGHTA, CDR2 FQGNSA. This chain's CDR3 is CASSTPTGGGSTDTQYF. In DNA form, the CDR3 reads TGTGCCAGCAGCACTCCCACGGGAGGGGGGAGCACAGATACGCAGTATTTT.

The gene calls are TRBV19 and TRBJ2-5, with D unclear. CDR1 is LNHDA, CDR2 SQIVND, per germline (reference sequence). The CDR3 is 13 residues long. V was clipped by 4 bases and J by 3 bases, with 9 bases between them. This CDR3 is CASSRALKETQYF. The CDR3 coding sequence is TGTGCCAGTAGTAGGGCCTTAAAAGAGACCCAGTACTTC.

V and J are TRBV10-3 and TRBJ2-7; no firm D call. V lost 6 bases and J 2 bases, leaving 8 bases between the germline ends. Germline V gene data show CDR1 as ENHRY and CDR2 as SYGVKD. The CDR3 has 12 amino acids. CDR3 bases: TGTGCCATCAGCGGGCCTACCTACGAGCAGTACTTC. It specifies CAISGPTYEQYF.

Only one count was recorded for this clone. The chain carries TRBV28 and TRBJ1-2; 7 nucleotides match TRBD1. CDR1 MDHEN and CDR2 SYDVKM come from the germline V gene. The CDR3 has 15 amino acids. The ends lost 3 bases at V and 0 bases at J; junction bases unmatched: 4. The CDR3 nucleotides read TGTGCCAGCAGTTTTCCCACAGGGGCTAACTATGGCTACACCTTC. It translates to CASSFPTGANYGYTF.

This sequence joins TRBV7-2 and TRBJ2-7, with TRBD2 matching 8 bases. The CDR3 extends over 15 amino acids. The germline V gene has CDR1 SGHTA and CDR2 FQGNSA. Trimming removed 3 bases from V and 4 bases from J; junction bases left unmatched: 8. The CDR3 sequence is CASSFGAGVAYEQYF. The CDR3 DNA reads TGTGCCAGCAGCTTCGGAGCGGGGGTTGCTTACGAGCAGTACTTC.

This chain connects TRBV6-5 to TRBJ2-7; 8 bases line up with TRBD2. Germline V gene data show CDR1 as MNHEY and CDR2 as SVGAGI. Trimming at V came to 6 bases and at J to 3 bases, leaving 4 bases not matched to a gene. The CDR3 covers 13 residues. As DNA, the CDR3 is TGTGCCAGCAGAATGACTAGCGACTACGAGCAGTACTTC. Protein sequence: CASRMTSDYEQYF.

The chain employs TRBV10-3 and TRBJ2-5; D might be TRBD2 (6 bases). The CDR3 covers 15 residues. V was clipped by 10 bases and J by 1 base, with 19 bases between them. Germline CDR1 ENHRY, CDR2 SYGVKD. The CDR3 loop reads CATRGRDGPQETQYF. The DNA of the CDR3 is TGTGCCACCCGCGGGCGGGACGGGCCCCAAGAGACCCAGTACTTC.